This T cell receptor (beta chain) was captured by sequencing in a study of blood T cell repertoires in COVID-19. For the study at large: Acute and convalescent COVID-19 specimens originated in the United States, Italy and Spain. In each case, the material was cDNA or gDNA derived from T cells, B-cell-depleted T cells, or PBMCs.

The count of this clone is one. How the authors handled the data: Estimates of nucleated cell counts were drawn from the amplification of reference gene primers. Some clones are missing from TCRdb's copy, which holds only in-frame ones; the method was immunoSEQ multiplex PCR. V, J and clone size reflect that table, while D and trimming were determined from the DNA. The repertoire has 45,000 to 55,000 clones, roughly 80% of them found once; the top ten carry 5.3%. V lost 4 bases to trimming and J lost 0 bases; unmatched junction nucleotides: 3. Germline V CDR1 and CDR2: KGHSH, LQKENI. This CDR3 comprises 15 residues.

The sample taken for sequencing was peripheral blood. This receptor was identified in a human donor in a cohort sampled during active COVID-19. This chain connects TRBV18 to TRBJ1-3; 7 bases match TRBD1. The CDR3 here is CASSQDRSSGNTIYF. In DNA, the CDR3 is TGTGCCAGCTCACAGGACAGGAGCTCTGGAAACACCATATATTTT.